This T cell receptor beta chain was sequenced for a study of immune cell composition in non-small cell lung cancer. Study-level points and caveats: Squamous lung tumours showed higher top 10 clone scores and clonality than adenocarcinomas. About 80% of squamous and roughly 32% of adenocarcinoma cases had tumour-associated clones >0.5%. It was not proven that tumour-reactive clones equal dominant tumour-associated clones. Tumour TCR-beta clonality showed no significant link to smoking pack-years.

V lost 7 bases to trimming and J lost 0 bases; unmatched junction nucleotides: 4. The CDR3 covers 15 residues. Germline values: CDR1 ENHRY, CDR2 SYGVKD. As for this clone: Antigen specificity is unknown.

Profiling relied on immunoSEQ multiplex PCR, and the TCRdb table lists in-frame clones only, not all of them. The table shows approximately 13,000 clones, with 65% to 85% occurring only once. This TCR was sampled from a human donor with non-small cell lung cancer. The specimen sequenced was lung tumor tissue. The J gene is TRBJ2-3, the V gene TRBV10-3; 10 bases are a match to TRBD2. The CDR3 nucleotides read TGTGCCATCAATCCGACTAGCGGGAGCACAGATACGCAGTATTTT. Its translation: CAINPTSGSTDTQYF.